Following are 2 T cell receptor beta chains from one sample sequenced in a study of shared clonotypes between healthy human individuals. Sequencing used immunoSEQ multiplex PCR; TCRdb keeps in-frame clones, though not all of them. The sample lists some 700,000 clones; around 90% were seen once. Material: memory CD8+ T cells from PBMCs. Subset indicated: CD45RO+ cells pooled with CCR7-negative TemRA cells. The receptors were sampled from a man aged 18 to 29 in good health. Some clones in this sample may be carry-over from other donors' samples.

The chain carries TRBV19 and TRBJ1-2, with 10 nucleotides matching TRBD1. Looked up from germline, CDR1 is LNHDA and CDR2 is SQIVND (reference sequence). This CDR3 spans 13 amino acids. The ends lost 3 bases at V and 8 bases at J; junction bases unmatched: 3. CDR3 loop: CASSIGQGEGYTF. In DNA form, the CDR3 reads TGTGCCAGTAGTATCGGACAGGGGGAAGGCTACACCTTC.

The V gene is TRBV7-6, the J gene TRBJ1-2, with a weak D call TRBD1 (5 bases). The CDR3 loop spans 15 amino acids. Trimming cost V 2 bases and J 1 base, with 11 bases left between them. Per the germline V gene, CDR1 is SGHVS and CDR2 is FNYEAQ. The chain's CDR3 is CASSLKAGNNYGYTF. In DNA, the CDR3 is TGTGCCAGCAGCTTAAAGGCAGGGAATAACTATGGCTACACCTTC.